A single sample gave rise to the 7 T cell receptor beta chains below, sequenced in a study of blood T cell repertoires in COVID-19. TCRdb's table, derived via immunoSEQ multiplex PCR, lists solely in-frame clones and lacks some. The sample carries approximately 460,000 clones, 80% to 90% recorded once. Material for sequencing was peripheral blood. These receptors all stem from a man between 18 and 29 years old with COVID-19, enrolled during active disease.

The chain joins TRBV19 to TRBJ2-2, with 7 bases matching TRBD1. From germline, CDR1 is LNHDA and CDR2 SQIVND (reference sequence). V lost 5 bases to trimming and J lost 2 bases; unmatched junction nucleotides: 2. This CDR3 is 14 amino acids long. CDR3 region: CASSGDSNTGELFF. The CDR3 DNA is TGTGCCAGTAGTGGGGACAGTAACACCGGGGAGCTGTTTTTT.

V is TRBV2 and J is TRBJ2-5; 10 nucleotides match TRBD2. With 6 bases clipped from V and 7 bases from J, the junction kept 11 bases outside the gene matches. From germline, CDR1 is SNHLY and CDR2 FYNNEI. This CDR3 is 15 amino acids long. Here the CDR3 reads CASRRDSGGYGTQYF. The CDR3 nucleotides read TGTGCCAGCAGGAGAGATAGCGGGGGGTATGGGACCCAGTACTTC.

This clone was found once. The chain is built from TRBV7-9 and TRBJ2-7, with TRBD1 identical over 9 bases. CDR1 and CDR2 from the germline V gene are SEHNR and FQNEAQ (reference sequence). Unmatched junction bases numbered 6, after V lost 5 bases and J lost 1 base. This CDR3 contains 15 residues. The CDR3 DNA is TGTGCCAGCAGCCTAGGGACAGGGATGTCCTACGAGCAGTACTTC. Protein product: CASSLGTGMSYEQYF.

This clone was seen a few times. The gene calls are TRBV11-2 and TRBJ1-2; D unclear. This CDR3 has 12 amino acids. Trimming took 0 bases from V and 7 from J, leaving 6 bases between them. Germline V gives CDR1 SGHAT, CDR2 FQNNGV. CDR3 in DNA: TGTGCCAGCAGCTTAGAGGTCGGTGGCTACACCTTC. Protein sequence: CASSLEVGGYTF.

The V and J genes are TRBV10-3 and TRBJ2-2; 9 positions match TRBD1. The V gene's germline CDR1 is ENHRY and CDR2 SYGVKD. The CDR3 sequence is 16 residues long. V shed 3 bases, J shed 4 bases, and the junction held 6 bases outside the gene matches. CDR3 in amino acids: CAISDRGQGSTGELFF. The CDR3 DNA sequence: TGTGCCATCAGTGACCGAGGACAGGGGAGCACCGGGGAGCTGTTTTTT.

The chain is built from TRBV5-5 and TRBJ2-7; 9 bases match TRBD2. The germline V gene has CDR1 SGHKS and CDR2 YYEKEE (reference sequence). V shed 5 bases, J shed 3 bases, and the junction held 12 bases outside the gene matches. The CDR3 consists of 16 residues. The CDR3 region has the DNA TGTGCCAGCAGAGAAGAAATGGGACTAGCTGACTACGAGCAGTACTTC. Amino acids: CASREEMGLADYEQYF.

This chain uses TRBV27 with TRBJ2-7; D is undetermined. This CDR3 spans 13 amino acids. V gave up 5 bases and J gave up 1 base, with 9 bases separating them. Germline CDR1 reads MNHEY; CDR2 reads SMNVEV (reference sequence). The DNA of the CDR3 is TGTGCCAGCAGTCTTACACCTTCCTACGAGCAGTACTTC. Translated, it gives CASSLTPSYEQYF.